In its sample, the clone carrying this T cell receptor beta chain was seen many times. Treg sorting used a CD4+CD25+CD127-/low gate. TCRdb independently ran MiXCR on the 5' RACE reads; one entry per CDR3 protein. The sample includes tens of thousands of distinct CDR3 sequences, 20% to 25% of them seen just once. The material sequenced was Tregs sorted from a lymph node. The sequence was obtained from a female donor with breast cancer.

The CDR3 loop is CASSDFNTDTQYF. Written as DNA, the CDR3 is TGCGCCAGCAGTGACTTCAACACAGATACGCAGTATTTT. The J gene is TRBJ2-3, the V gene TRBV10-2, with no clear D. The CDR3 extends over 13 amino acids. Looked up from germline, CDR1 is WSHSY and CDR2 is SAAADI. V was cut by 3 bases and J by 2 bases, with 6 bases left in between.